This TCR beta chain was captured by sequencing in a study of radiotherapy plus CTLA-4 blockade in lung cancer. Turning to the study itself: Objective responses were recorded in 15% to 20% of patients, with disease control recorded in less than 40%.

The sample holds a few counts of this clone. Its antigen remains unknown. Findings and limits, study-wide: Early clone dynamics of blood T cells, plus interferon-beta, reportedly predicted response best.

Assay used: immunoSEQ multiplex PCR; TCRdb lists only in-frame clones, some missing. The data hold 70,000 to 90,000 clones, with more than 80% observed a single time. CDR1 is MNHEY and CDR2 is SVGAGI in the germline V gene. The CDR3 loop spans 14 amino acids. The V and J ends lost 5 bases and 0 bases respectively, with 5 bases between them. Here the sequenced sample was peripheral blood, taken from a patient treated with radiotherapy plus ipilimumab. The clonotype originates from a human donor with non-small cell lung cancer who had stable disease on radiotherapy plus ipilimumab. The chain is built from TRBV6-5 and TRBJ1-6; D gene unclear. In DNA, the CDR3 is TGTGCCAGCAGTCATAGCTCCTATAATTCACCCCTCCACTTT. Protein product: CASSHSSYNSPLHF.